This passage covers 6 T cell receptor beta chains from one sample sequenced in a study of shared clonotypes between healthy human individuals. Data came from immunoSEQ multiplex PCR; TCRdb stores just in-frame clones and leaves some out. The data show about 1.1 million clones, roughly 77% seen once. Sequencing used memory CD4+ T cells from PBMCs. The subset here: CD45RA-negative fraction. The receptors shown here come from a man in his late teens or twenties in good health. Some clones in this sample may be carry-over from other donors' samples.

CDR3 in DNA: TGTGCCAGCAGTGTAACGCTGATAGGGACTGAAGCTTTCTTT. Protein product: CASSVTLIGTEAFF. V and J are TRBV6-1 and TRBJ1-1; D remains unclear. The CDR3 is made up of 14 amino acids. CDR1 is MNHNS and CDR2 is SASEGT in the germline V gene. Trimming cost V 4 bases and J 5 bases, with 14 bases left between them.

The genes are TRBV6-1 and TRBJ2-7, with a weak D call TRBD1 (5 bases). V lost 3 bases, J lost 5 bases, and 11 bases lay in between. Germline CDR1 is MNHNS and CDR2 is SASEGT. The CDR3 is made up of 13 amino acids. CDR3 in amino acids: CASSDSRVHEQYF. CDR3 DNA: TGTGCCAGCAGTGATTCCAGGGTCCACGAGCAGTACTTC.

V usage is TRBV7-2 and J usage is TRBJ2-3; D may be TRBD1 or TRBD2 (6 bases each). Germline V gene sequence: CDR1 SGHTA, CDR2 FQGNSA. The CDR3 has 13 amino acids. V was trimmed by 1 base and J by 7 bases, leaving 9 bases between them. The CDR3 here is CASSLGGANTQYF. CDR3 coding DNA: TGTGCCAGCAGCTTAGGGGGGGCAAATACGCAGTATTTT.

The chain links TRBV20-1 to TRBJ1-2, with D unclear. The V and J ends lost 1 base and 7 bases respectively, with 7 bases between them. This CDR3 comprises 11 residues. Germline values: CDR1 DFQATT, CDR2 SNEGSKA (reference sequence). The CDR3 spells CSARVFTGYTF. As DNA, the CDR3 is TGCAGTGCTAGAGTTTTCACTGGCTACACCTTC.

This clone was observed a few times. V and J are TRBV5-8 and TRBJ2-5; the D is unclear. Per the germline V gene, CDR1 is SGHTS and CDR2 is YDEGEE. V lost 4 bases to trimming and J lost 4 bases, with 11 bases between them. This CDR3 region has 13 residues. The DNA for the CDR3 is TGTGCCAGCAGCATAGGAGTGGGAGAGACCCAGTACTTC. Protein sequence: CASSIGVGETQYF.

The genes are TRBV27 and TRBJ1-1; no reliable D call. The V and J ends lost 2 bases and 0 bases respectively, with 10 bases between them. CDR3 length equals 15 residues. The germline gives CDR1 MNHEY, CDR2 SMNVEV (reference sequence). The CDR3 coding sequence is TGTGCCAGCAGTTTAAGAGTCAGTATGAACACTGAAGCTTTCTTT. It codes for CASSLRVSMNTEAFF.